Shown below are 8 T cell receptor beta chains from a single sample sequenced in a study of early T cells in non-severe SARS-CoV-2 infection. TCRdb independently ran MiXCR on the 5' RACE reads; one entry per CDR3 protein. This table holds about 22,000 distinct CDR3 sequences, 5% found once. The material sequenced was whole blood. These receptors were obtained from an adult who was a healthcare worker with PCR-confirmed SARS-CoV-2 infection or an uninfected control (not recorded which).

This clonotype was counted many times. This rearrangement joins TRBV7-9 to TRBJ2-3; D not resolved. CDR1 is SEHNR, CDR2 FQNEAQ, per germline (reference sequence). CDR3 size: 12 residues. V was pared by 5 bases and J by 2 bases, with 5 bases between. CDR3 protein: CASSPPTDTQYF. The DNA for the CDR3 is TGTGCCAGCAGCCCACCCACAGATACGCAGTATTTT.

This clonotype was observed many times. V gene TRBV5-1 combines with J gene TRBJ1-3; D not resolved. This CDR3 comprises 17 residues. Germline V CDR1 and CDR2: SGHRS, YFSETQ. Trimming shortened V by 4 bases and J by 0 bases, and 17 bases separated the two germline ends. CDR3 loop: CASSPKRDTISGNTIYF. The CDR3 DNA sequence: TGCGCCAGCAGCCCGAAGAGGGATACCATCTCTGGAAACACCATATATTTT.

This clonotype was found many times. The chain has TRBV28 and TRBJ2-7, with 7 bases aligning to TRBD1. The J segment lost 0 bases and the V segment lost 8 bases, leaving 1 base of the junction unmatched. This CDR3 contains 12 residues. The germline gives CDR1 MDHEN, CDR2 SYDVKM. The CDR3 reads CASGTVSYEQYF. The CDR3 nucleotides are TGTGCCAGCGGGACAGTCTCCTACGAGCAGTACTTC.

This clonotype was observed a handful of times. The chain employs TRBV4-3 and TRBJ1-1; D perhaps matches TRBD1 (5 bases). Germline V gene data show CDR1 as LGHNA and CDR2 as YSLEER. This CDR3 is 17 amino acids long. Trimming removed 2 bases at V and 2 bases at J, with 18 bases between. The CDR3 DNA is TGCGCCAGCAGCCAATATAACACAGGAGCCACTAACACTGAAGCTTTCTTT. It is translated as CASSQYNTGATNTEAFF.

This clonotype was seen ten or more times. The genes are TRBV11-2 and TRBJ1-1; TRBD1 agrees at 10 bases. Germline CDR1 reads SGHAT; CDR2 reads FQNNGV. The length of the CDR3 is 14 residues. J lost 4 bases, V lost 4 bases, and 3 bases had no gene match. CDR3: CASSSTGGLTEAFF. The DNA of the CDR3 is TGTGCCAGCAGCTCGACAGGGGGCCTCACTGAAGCTTTCTTT.

The sample holds many counts of this clonotype. V gene TRBV7-9 combines with J gene TRBJ1-4, with a weak D call TRBD1 (6 bases). Germline V gene data show CDR1 as SEHNR and CDR2 as FQNEAQ (reference sequence). Trimming took 5 bases from V and 0 from J, leaving 13 bases between them. The CDR3 contains 16 residues. The CDR3 coding sequence is TGTGCCAGCAGCCGTGGACAGACTGCAACTAATGAAAAACTGTTTTTT. It yields the protein CASSRGQTATNEKLFF.

At least ten counts were recorded for this clonotype. The chain links TRBV11-2 to TRBJ2-7; TRBD2 is a possible D gene (6 bases). The CDR3 is 16 residues long. V shed 2 bases and J shed 0 bases, with 14 bases lying between them. CDR1 is SGHAT and CDR2 is FQNNGV in the germline V gene. The CDR3 DNA is TGTGCCAGCAGCTTACTGGGACTCCGATTCTCCTACGAGCAGTACTTC. The encoded protein is CASSLLGLRFSYEQYF.

J is TRBJ1-2 and V is TRBV7-2; D might be TRBD1 (6 bases). Trimming stripped 4 bases from V and 4 bases from J, with 13 bases between. CDR1 SGHTA and CDR2 FQGNSA come from the germline V gene. The CDR3 is made up of 14 amino acids. CDR3 bases: TGTGCCAGCAGCTCCGCGGGGGCAGGCTATGGCTACACCTTC. This codes for CASSSAGAGYGYTF.